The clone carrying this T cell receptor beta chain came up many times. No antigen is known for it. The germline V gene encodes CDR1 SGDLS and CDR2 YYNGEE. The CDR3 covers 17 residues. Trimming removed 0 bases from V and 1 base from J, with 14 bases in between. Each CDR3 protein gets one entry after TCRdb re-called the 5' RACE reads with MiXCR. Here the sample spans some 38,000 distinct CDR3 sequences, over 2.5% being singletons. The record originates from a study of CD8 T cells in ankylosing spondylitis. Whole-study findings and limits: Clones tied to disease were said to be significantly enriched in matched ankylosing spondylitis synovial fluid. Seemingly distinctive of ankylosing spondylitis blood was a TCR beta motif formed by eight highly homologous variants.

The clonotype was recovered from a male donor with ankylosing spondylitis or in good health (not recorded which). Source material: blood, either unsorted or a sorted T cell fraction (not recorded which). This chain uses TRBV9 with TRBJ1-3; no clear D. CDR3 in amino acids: CASSVAPAQLSGNTIYF. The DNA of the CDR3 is TGTGCCAGCAGCGTAGCCCCGGCCCAGCTATCTGGAAACACCATATATTTT.